These 32 T cell receptor beta chains came from one sample sequenced in a study of vaccination and CD4 T cells after COVID-19. No antigen has been identified for these receptors. Treatment given: roughly 10-day PBMC culture with coronavirus spike peptide pools or control peptides (ViraFEST assay). Ahead of the COVID-19 pandemic (2011-2018), the CD4+ T cells of the unexposed donor were collected. At the Johns Hopkins FTIC core, DNA taken from cultured CD4+ T cells was sequenced by way of the Oncomine TCR Beta short-read assay. TCRdb reprocessed the PCR reads with MiXCR, giving one entry per CDR3 protein. The table records some 10,000 distinct CDR3 sequences, 60% to 75% of them present only once. The specimen was CD4+ T cells from blood, cultured in vitro. These TCRs come from a human donor in good health.

The V call is TRBV7-2, the J call TRBJ2-3, with 9 positions matching TRBD2. CDR1 is SGHTA, CDR2 FQGNSA, per germline. CDR3 length: 15 amino acids. J was trimmed by 3 bases and V by 3 bases; bases with no gene match: 4. The CDR3 nucleotides are TGTGCCAGCAGCTTCCAAACTAGCGGGACAGATACGCAGTATTTT. It translates to CASSFQTSGTDTQYF.

J is TRBJ2-6 and V is TRBV15, with no clear D. V dropped 8 bases and J dropped 0 bases, with 2 bases sitting between them. In germline, CDR1 is LNHNV, CDR2 YYDKDF (reference sequence). The CDR3 extends over 12 amino acids. CDR3 region: CATSSGANVLTF. In DNA form, the CDR3 reads TGTGCCACCTCCTCTGGGGCCAACGTCCTGACTTTC.

This CDR3 is CASKSAGANVLTF. DNA for the CDR3: TGTGCCAGCAAGAGTGCTGGGGCCAACGTCCTGACTTTC. The chain couples TRBV5-4 to TRBJ2-6; D remains ambiguous. The CDR3 extends over 13 amino acids. V lost 6 bases and J lost 2, with 6 bases in between. Germline CDR1 SGHNT, CDR2 YYREEE (reference sequence).

The chain links TRBV18 to TRBJ1-2, with unresolved D. CDR3 length: 14 amino acids. The V end lost 3 bases, the J end lost 5 bases, and 13 bases lay between the germline ends. Germline V lookup: CDR1 KGHSH, CDR2 LQKENI. The CDR3 DNA is TGTGCCAGCTCACCCGCCGAGACGGAATATGGCTACACCTTC. Protein: CASSPAETEYGYTF. The variable domain in full, completed from reference TRBV18 and TRBJ1-2, reads NAGVMQNPRHLVRRRGQEARLRCSPMKGHSHVYWYRQLPEEGLKFMVYLQKENIIDESGMPKERFSAEFPKEGPSILRIQQVVRGDSAAYFCASSPAETEYGYTFGSGTRLTVV.

This clonotype was detected a few times. The chain has TRBV10-3 and TRBJ1-1; the match to TRBD1 covers 7 bases. Germline loops: CDR1 ENHRY, CDR2 SYGVKD. The CDR3 is 14 amino acids. V lost 11 bases, J lost 4 bases, and 13 bases stayed unmatched. The CDR3 region is CAVSIGQASTEAFF. DNA for the CDR3: TGTGCCGTCTCTATCGGACAGGCAAGCACTGAAGCTTTCTTT.

This rearrangement joins TRBV2 to TRBJ2-5, with 11 positions matching TRBD2. Germline loops: CDR1 SNHLY, CDR2 FYNNEI. V was pared by 7 bases and J by 5 bases, with 9 bases of the junction left unmatched. There are 15 residues in the CDR3. This CDR3 is CASTPLLAGGETQYF. In nucleotides, the CDR3 is TGTGCCAGCACCCCTTTGCTAGCGGGAGGTGAGACCCAGTACTTC.

The chain links TRBV27 to TRBJ1-2; no clear D. Per the germline V gene, CDR1 is MNHEY and CDR2 is SMNVEV (reference sequence). This CDR3 contains 13 residues. V shed 5 bases and J shed 2 bases, with 9 bases lying between them. For the CDR3, the DNA is TGTGCCAGCAGTGTGGACCGGAACTATGGCTACACCTTC. Amino acid sequence: CASSVDRNYGYTF.

This clonotype has more than one count but fewer than ten. The chain links TRBV27 to TRBJ1-5, with a weak D call TRBD1 (6 bases). The V gene lost 2 bases and the J gene lost 4 bases, with 12 bases spanning the gap. In germline, CDR1 is MNHEY, CDR2 SMNVEV (reference sequence). The length of the CDR3 is 15 residues. CDR3 DNA sequence: TGTGCCAGCAGTTTAGGTGGCAGGGGTAATCAGCCCCAGCATTTT. Its protein is CASSLGGRGNQPQHF.

This chain joins TRBV6-1 and TRBJ2-7; 8 positions match TRBD1. Germline values: CDR1 MNHNS, CDR2 SASEGT. V was clipped by 6 bases and J by 3 bases; unmatched bases: 7. The CDR3 runs to 14 residues. This CDR3 reads CASSPGQGYYEQYF. The CDR3 DNA is TGTGCCAGCAGCCCAGGACAGGGTTACTACGAGCAGTACTTC.

The rearrangement links TRBV7-2 to TRBJ2-3; D may be TRBD1 (6 bases). Germline V gives CDR1 SGHTA, CDR2 FQGNSA. Trimming took 1 base from V and 2 from J, leaving 16 bases between them. This CDR3 contains 17 residues. The CDR3 DNA reads TGTGCCAGCAGCTTAGAGGACAGCAAACATTACACAGATACGCAGTATTTT. Encoded protein: CASSLEDSKHYTDTQYF. The full variable domain, its missing parts supplied by reference TRBV7-2 and TRBJ2-3, is GAGVSQSPSNKVTEKGKDVELRCDPISGHTALYWYRQSLGQGLEFLIYFQGNSAPDKSGLPSDRFSAERTGGSVSTLTIQRTQQEDSAVYLCASSLEDSKHYTDTQYFGPGTRLTVL.

This clonotype was counted only a few times. The chain couples TRBV7-2 to TRBJ2-5; the match to TRBD1 covers 8 bases. Germline loops: CDR1 SGHTA, CDR2 FQGNSA. The CDR3 length is 15 residues. The V segment lost 5 bases and the J segment 2 bases; nucleotides outside the gene matches: 7. The CDR3 reads CASSQTGGVQETQYF. As DNA, the CDR3 is TGTGCCAGCAGCCAAACAGGGGGAGTACAAGAGACCCAGTACTTC.

Note on this clonotype: The junction shows a germline mismatch at one end, possibly a read error. The rearrangement links TRBV7-9 to TRBJ2-4, with 10 bases identical to TRBD2. This CDR3 comprises 14 residues. From germline, CDR1 is SEHNR and CDR2 FQNEAQ (reference sequence). This CDR3 reads CASSLAGTSELGDF. CDR3 in DNA: TGTGCCAGCAGCTTAGCGGGGACTAGCGAGCTCGGGGACTTC.

The chain carries TRBV12-3 or TRBV12-4 and TRBJ1-1, with 8 bases identical to TRBD1. The CDR3 runs to 14 residues. V shed 6 bases and J 4 bases; nucleotides not matched to a gene: 7. The CDR3 nucleotides are TGTGCCAGCAGCCACCGGACAGGGAGCACTGAAGCTTTCTTT. Translated, it gives CASSHRTGSTEAFF.

This rearrangement joins TRBV28 to TRBJ2-1; D remains unclear. Germline-derived CDR1 and CDR2 are MDHEN and SYDVKM. This CDR3 is built from 18 residues. The ends were cut back, 2 bases at V and 6 bases at J, with 23 bases in the middle. DNA of the CDR3: TGTGCCAGCAGTTTAAGTTGGGTAGCAGCCCCAATTTCCAATGAGCAGTTCTTC. Translating it yields CASSLSWVAAPISNEQFF.

The chain has TRBV7-9 and TRBJ2-5; 7 bases are shared with TRBD2. The CDR3 loop spans 17 amino acids. Per germline, CDR1 SEHNR and CDR2 FQNEAQ (reference sequence). V dropped 0 bases and J dropped 3; count of bases not matched to a gene: 10. Here the CDR3 reads CASSLALSGGGEETQYF. For the CDR3, the DNA is TGTGCCAGCAGCTTAGCGTTATCGGGAGGAGGGGAAGAGACCCAGTACTTC.

The genes are TRBV6-1 and TRBJ2-7; 9 nucleotides line up with TRBD1. Germline CDR1 and CDR2: MNHNS and SASEGT. V was clipped by 6 bases and J by 2 bases; unmatched bases: 17. The CDR3 runs 18 residues. This chain's CDR3 is CASSYNQFTGTGTYEQYF. The DNA for the CDR3 is TGTGCCAGCAGCTATAATCAGTTCACCGGGACAGGGACCTACGAGCAGTACTTC.

J is TRBJ1-5 and V is TRBV6-1, with a weak D call TRBD1 (5 bases). Trimming took off 4 bases at V and 0 bases at J, with 13 bases between the two ends. Germline V gives CDR1 MNHNS, CDR2 SASEGT. CDR3 length: 16 amino acids. The CDR3 here is CASSGLGVRSNQPQHF. DNA for the CDR3: TGTGCCAGCAGTGGCTTAGGGGTCCGTAGCAATCAGCCCCAGCATTTT.

This clonotype qualifies as large. The chain combines TRBV28 with TRBJ1-6, with TRBD1 as a possible D gene (6 bases). Trimming shortened V by 2 bases and J by 7 bases, and 12 bases separated the two germline ends. Germline CDR1 and CDR2: MDHEN and SYDVKM. The CDR3 runs 15 residues. DNA of the CDR3: TGTGCCAGCAGTTTAGATAACAGGGCCAATTCACCCCTCCACTTT. Translated: CASSLDNRANSPLHF.

This clonotype was detected a few times. The gene calls are TRBV20-1 and TRBJ1-2; D gene ambiguous. Trimming stripped 6 bases from V and 0 bases from J, with 11 bases between. CDR1 is DFQATT, CDR2 SNEGSKA, per germline (reference sequence). The CDR3 spans 13 residues. The DNA of the CDR3 is TGCAGTGCAGTACGGGGATCTAACTATGGCTACACCTTC. Translation gives CSAVRGSNYGYTF.

This clonotype has only one observation. J is TRBJ2-6 and V is TRBV6-2 or TRBV6-3, with 7 bases aligning to TRBD1. The length of the CDR3 is 15 residues. From germline, CDR1 is MNHEY and CDR2 SVGEGT. The trim removed 9 bases at V and 0 bases at J, leaving 5 bases unmatched. In nucleotides, the CDR3 is TGTGCCAGTCGAGCAGGGGGCTCTGGGGCCAACGTCCTGACTTTC. Its protein is CASRAGGSGANVLTF.

The chain joins TRBV30 to TRBJ2-5; D unclear. The germline V gene encodes CDR1 GTSNPN and CDR2 SVGIG (reference sequence). This CDR3 comprises 13 residues. The germline V and J ends were trimmed by 7 bases and 4 bases, with 16 bases remaining between them. The CDR3 nucleotides are TGTGCCTTCCGCAGATGGGGTAGAGAGACCCAGTACTTC. Its protein product is CAFRRWGRETQYF. The complete variable domain, with remaining parts taken from reference TRBV30 and TRBJ2-5, reads SQTIHQWPATLVQPVGSPLSLECTVEGTSNPNLYWYRQAAGRGLQLLFYSVGIGQISSEVPQNLSASRPQDRQFILSSKKLLLSDSGFYLCAFRRWGRETQYFGPGTRLLVL.

The chain joins TRBV7-8 to TRBJ1-6; 8 bases align to TRBD1. CDR3 length: 12 amino acids. With 3 bases clipped from V and 17 bases from J, the junction kept 6 bases outside the gene matches. Germline V CDR1 and CDR2: SGHVS, FQNEAQ. CDR3 DNA: TGTGCCAGCAGCTTGGATACAGGGGGTTTCCACTTT. Translated, it gives CASSLDTGGFHF.

In nucleotides, the CDR3 is TGTGCCAGCAGCCAACGAGGTCATTTCTATGGCTACACCTTC. Translated, it gives CASSQRGHFYGYTF. The rearrangement joins TRBV7-2 to TRBJ1-2; D is unclear. V dropped 5 bases and J dropped 4 bases, with 14 bases sitting between them. CDR1 SGHTA and CDR2 FQGNSA come from the germline V gene. This CDR3 region has 14 residues.

The sample holds a few counts of this clonotype. The chain is built from TRBV5-1 and TRBJ1-2, with 8 bases identical to TRBD1. The ends lost 4 bases at V and 7 bases at J; junction bases unmatched: 9. The CDR3 totals 14 residues. Germline-derived CDR1 and CDR2 are SGHRS and YFSETQ. The CDR3 bases are TGCGCCAGCAGCCCCGGACAGGGAAGTAGTGGCTACACCTTC. Translating it yields CASSPGQGSSGYTF.

The CDR3: CASLGQAGYGYTF. CDR3 bases: TGTGCCAGCCTCGGACAGGCGGGCTATGGCTACACCTTC. V usage is TRBV19 and J usage is TRBJ1-2, with 7 positions matching TRBD1. The V segment lost 9 bases and the J segment 4 bases; nucleotides outside the gene matches: 8. The CDR3 is 13 residues long. Germline values: CDR1 LNHDA, CDR2 SQIVND (reference sequence).

V and J are TRBV20-1 and TRBJ2-3, with 8 bases aligning to TRBD2. The CDR3 has 15 residues. Germline V CDR1 and CDR2: DFQATT, SNEGSKA (reference sequence). The DNA for the CDR3 is TGCAGCCCGACCTGGGCGGGGGGACTCACAGATACGCAGTATTTT. Translating gives CSPTWAGGLTDTQYF.

V is TRBV6-2 or TRBV6-3 and J is TRBJ2-1; D uncertain. The CDR3 has 14 residues. The V end was cut by 0 bases, the J end by 8 bases, with 11 bases between. Germline CDR1 MNHEY, CDR2 SVGEGT. CDR3 amino acids: CASSYSKGWDEQFF. The CDR3 bases are TGTGCCAGCAGTTACTCGAAAGGATGGGATGAGCAGTTCTTC.

This sequence joins TRBV10-3 and TRBJ2-3, with D tentatively TRBD2 (6 bases). The CDR3 spans 13 residues. From germline, CDR1 is ENHRY and CDR2 SYGVKD. The V end was cut by 4 bases, the J end by 4 bases, with 9 bases between. CDR3 protein: CAISGGDPDTQYF. The CDR3 bases are TGTGCCATCAGTGGGGGGGACCCAGATACGCAGTATTTT.

This clonotype was observed a handful of times. This chain connects TRBV20-1 to TRBJ2-5, with 7 bases matching TRBD1. V was clipped by 1 base and J by 5 bases; unmatched bases: 19. Looked up from germline, CDR1 is DFQATT and CDR2 is SNEGSKA (reference sequence). This CDR3 is 18 amino acids long. DNA of the CDR3: TGCAGTGCTAGAGCCCACAGGGGTGCAGGGTATGGGTGGGAGACCCAGTACTTC. Protein product: CSARAHRGAGYGWETQYF.

V and J are TRBV29-1 and TRBJ1-2; TRBD1 is a possible D gene (6 bases). The CDR3 totals 11 residues. V gave up 8 bases and J gave up 6 bases, with 13 bases separating them. From germline, CDR1 is SQVTM and CDR2 ANQGSEA. CDR3 sequence (DNA): TGCAGCTTCCAGCAGGGGAATGGCTACACCTTC. Residues: CSFQQGNGYTF.

This clonotype came up a few times. The chain links TRBV28 to TRBJ2-5, with no clear D. The CDR3 is made up of 13 amino acids. V lost 6 bases and J 5 bases, leaving 13 bases between the germline ends. Germline CDR1 is MDHEN and CDR2 is SYDVKM. The DNA of the CDR3 is TGTGCCAGCAGCCTTATATACACGGAGACCCAGTACTTC. This codes for CASSLIYTETQYF.

V gene TRBV6-5 combines with J gene TRBJ1-2; perhaps TRBD1 as D (5 bases). The V end lost 0 bases, the J end lost 6 bases, and 20 bases lay between the germline ends. Germline CDR1 reads MNHEY; CDR2 reads SVGAGI. CDR3 size: 17 residues. The CDR3 region has the DNA TGTGCCAGCAGTTACTCGATCAGCGAGCGGGGCCCTGATGGCTACACCTTC. Amino acids: CASSYSISERGPDGYTF.